The TCR beta chain described here comes from a study of technical replicates of blood from a few donors (dated 2017 in TCRdb). In the case of this clone: Its antigen has not been determined. Per-base quality was not reported, and no clone a single base away is much larger than it.

For CDR1 and CDR2, the germline V gene (reference sequence) lists LNHDA and SQIVND. Trimming accounts for 7 bases at V and 3 bases at J, while the number of junction bases matched to no gene is 10. From its cysteine to its phenylalanine, the CDR3 spans 15 amino acids. The sequence is cut down to CDR3 DNA, 45 bases in frame from base 1. Library construction relied on the immunoSEQ multiplex PCR assay. Imported from immuneACCESS, the table was reduced by TCRdb to in-frame sequences with V and J called. These copies leave out some clones; in studies compared against another copy, an unresolved V gene accounts for under half, and the cause of the remainder is not known. The sample yields over 75,000 clones; about 97% were counted once. Jointly, the top ten make up under 0.2% of the sample.

The sequence links TRBV19 to TRBJ2-3; the junction holds 7 bases that match TRBD1. Specimen: T cells isolated from PBMCs. This receptor was taken from a human donor in good health. For the CDR3, the sequence is CASIPSRGQTDTQYF. The bases are TGTGCCAGTATCCCCTCAAGGGGGCAGACAGATACGCAGTATTTT.